Listed below are T cell receptor beta chains from one sample, sequenced in a study of blood T cell repertoires in COVID-19. Sequenced by immunoSEQ multiplex PCR; TCRdb stores in-frame clones only, minus some. Of around 220,000 clones listed, around 86% were seen once; the top ten hold 5.1%. Sequencing was done on a sample of peripheral blood. Source of these receptors: a human donor in a cohort sampled during active COVID-19. The CDR3 runs from the conserved cysteine through the conserved F or W. D genes are given only for firm matches. A clone size is listed for some rows: how often the clone was seen (once, few, many), or a class if it is expanded.

D gene	J gene	clone size	V gene	CDR3 protein	CDR3 DNA
.	TRBJ2-5	.	TRBV27	CASSPRTAQETQYF	TGTGCCAGCAGTCCACGGACAGCCCAAGAGACCCAGTACTTC
.	TRBJ2-7	.	TRBV9	CASSVVQGRDEQYF	TGTGCCAGCAGCGTAGTTCAGGGCCGTGACGAGCAGTACTTC
.	TRBJ1-6	.	TRBV12-3/TRBV12-4	CASSLQSESPLHF	TGTGCCAGCAGTCTACAGTCTGAATCACCCCTCCACTTT
.	TRBJ2-5	.	TRBV5-1	CASSLAGGAETQYF	TGCGCCAGCAGCTTGGCCGGCGGGGCAGAGACCCAGTACTTC
TRBD1	TRBJ2-7	once	TRBV5-6	CASSSPPGTASYEQYF	TGTGCCAGCAGCTCCCCGCCCGGGACAGCCTCCTACGAGCAGTACTTC
TRBD1	TRBJ1-1	once	TRBV19	CASRLQGAPTEAFF	TGTGCCAGTAGATTACAGGGGGCACCCACTGAAGCTTTCTTT
TRBD2	TRBJ2-7	.	TRBV6-5	CASRIAGGDEQYF	TGTGCCAGCAGAATAGCGGGTGGGGACGAGCAGTACTTC
.	TRBJ2-7	once	TRBV19	CASSIGQVSYEQYF	TGTGCCAGTAGTATAGGGCAGGTATCCTACGAGCAGTACTTC
.	TRBJ1-5	.	TRBV18	CASSPTVQQPQHF	TGTGCCAGCTCACCTACCGTGCAGCAGCCCCAGCATTTT
TRBD1	TRBJ1-1	.	TRBV28	CASSRTGQGNTEAFF	TGTGCCAGCAGCCGAACGGGACAGGGAAATACTGAAGCTTTCTTT
.	TRBJ2-7	few	TRBV7-9	CASSLSSSSYEQYF	TGTGCCAGCAGCTTATCGTCCAGCTCCTACGAGCAGTACTTC
TRBD1	TRBJ2-1	.	TRBV5-6	CASSRRQGANEQFF	TGTGCCAGCAGCCGAAGACAGGGGGCTAATGAGCAGTTCTTC
.	TRBJ2-7	.	TRBV5-4	CASSLDSGGAGRSSYEQYF	TGTGCCAGCAGCTTGGATAGTGGCGGGGCGGGACGTAGCTCCTACGAGCAGTACTTC
TRBD1	TRBJ2-7	.	TRBV9	CASSAGTGGSEQYF	TGTGCCAGCAGCGCGGGGACAGGGGGCAGCGAGCAGTACTTC
TRBD1	TRBJ1-6	few	TRBV28	CASSSSGTGYSPLHF	TGTGCCAGCAGTTCTTCCGGGACAGGGTATTCACCCCTCCACTTT
TRBD1	TRBJ2-7	.	TRBV10-3	CAISGTGGAYEQYF	TGTGCCATCAGCGGGACAGGGGGGGCCTACGAGCAGTACTTC
TRBD1	TRBJ2-6	.	TRBV18	CASSPLTGGTVFSGANVLTF	TGTGCCAGCTCACCTTTGACAGGGGGCACGGTATTCTCTGGGGCCAACGTCCTGACTTTC
.	TRBJ2-4	.	TRBV7-2	CASGLFSGSFLAKNIQYF	TGTGCCAGCGGCCTTTTTAGCGGATCTTTTTTAGCCAAAAACATTCAGTACTTC
TRBD1	TRBJ1-2	.	TRBV30	CAWSGDRHPNYGYTF	TGTGCCTGGAGTGGGGACAGGCACCCTAACTATGGCTACACCTTC
.	TRBJ2-2	.	TRBV10-3	CAISDPVSGELFF	TGTGCCATCAGTGACCCCGTCTCCGGGGAGCTGTTTTTT
TRBD2	TRBJ2-1	once	TRBV6-2/TRBV6-3	CASTPSGLAEPEQFF	TGTGCCAGCACCCCCTCGGGACTAGCGGAACCTGAGCAGTTCTTC
.	TRBJ1-2	once	TRBV18	CASSPLDSSANYGYTF	TGTGCCAGCTCACCACTAGACAGTTCCGCTAACTATGGCTACACCTTC
TRBD2	TRBJ2-7	.	TRBV6-6	CASSYGTSGAEEQYF	TGTGCCAGCAGTTACGGGACTAGCGGCGCTGAGGAGCAGTACTTC
TRBD2	TRBJ2-2	.	TRBV7-2	CASSPTTSGATGELFF	TGTGCCAGCAGCCCAACGACTAGCGGGGCCACCGGGGAGCTGTTTTTT
.	TRBJ1-5	few	TRBV4-2	CASSQNRVQQPQHF	TGTGCCAGCAGCCAAAATCGGGTTCAGCAGCCCCAGCATTTT
.	TRBJ2-5	.	TRBV7-9	CASSGGNQETQYF	TGTGCCAGCAGCGGGGGGAACCAAGAGACCCAGTACTTC
.	TRBJ1-1	.	TRBV28	CASSIPGEAFF	TGTGCCAGCAGCATTCCAGGAGAAGCTTTCTTT
TRBD1	TRBJ2-7	.	TRBV19	CASSIPGTGTYEQYF	TGTGCCAGTAGTATTCCCGGGACAGGCACCTACGAGCAGTACTTC
.	TRBJ2-1	.	TRBV27	CASSLTGVSYNEQFF	TGTGCCAGCAGTTTGACGGGAGTGTCTTACAATGAGCAGTTCTTC
TRBD1	TRBJ2-3	.	TRBV11-1	CASSQGENTQYF	TGTGCCAGCAGCCAGGGGGAAAATACGCAGTATTTT
.	TRBJ2-5	.	TRBV18	CASSPRQEETQYF	TGTGCCAGCTCACCACGACAGGAAGAGACCCAGTACTTC
.	TRBJ1-1	.	TRBV4-3	CASSQSSQGGGTEAFF	TGCGCCAGCAGCCAATCCTCACAGGGTGGGGGAACTGAAGCTTTCTTT
TRBD2	TRBJ2-7	few	TRBV11-1	CASSFSGRALHEQYF	TGTGCCAGCAGCTTTAGCGGGAGGGCCCTCCACGAGCAGTACTTC
TRBD2	TRBJ2-2	few	TRBV7-2	CASSFLRAGGHTGELFF	TGTGCCAGCAGCTTTTTAAGGGCGGGAGGACACACCGGGGAGCTGTTTTTT
.	TRBJ2-3	.	TRBV7-2	CASTPTRQITDTQYF	TGTGCCAGCACCCCTACCCGACAGATCACAGATACGCAGTATTTT
TRBD2	TRBJ2-1	.	TRBV11-2	CASSLPSGSYNEQFF	TGTGCCAGCAGCTTACCTAGCGGGAGTTACAATGAGCAGTTCTTC
.	TRBJ1-6	.	TRBV25-1	CASSEKLLDRYNSPLHF	TGTGCCAGCAGTGAAAAGTTACTTGACAGATACAATTCACCCCTCCACTTT
TRBD1	TRBJ2-7	.	TRBV10-3	CATTGGASYEQYF	TGTGCCACCACAGGGGGCGCCTCCTACGAGCAGTACTTC
TRBD1	TRBJ1-1	once	TRBV28	CASRRRDRDYTEAFF	TGTGCCAGCCGACGTCGGGACAGGGATTACACTGAAGCTTTCTTT
.	TRBJ2-1	.	TRBV19	CASSLQGFSYNEQFF	TGTGCCAGTAGTCTCCAGGGGTTTTCCTACAATGAGCAGTTCTTC
TRBD1	TRBJ1-2	.	TRBV28	CASSPYDRGVYYGYTF	TGTGCCAGCAGTCCGTACGACAGGGGTGTATACTATGGCTACACCTTC
TRBD1	TRBJ2-2	.	TRBV5-1	CASSFDRGAATGELFF	TGCGCCAGCAGCTTCGACAGGGGGGCGGCGACCGGGGAGCTGTTTTTT
TRBD1	TRBJ1-2	.	TRBV28	CASEGTDSIYGYTF	TGTGCCAGCGAGGGGACAGACTCAATCTATGGCTACACCTTC
.	TRBJ2-7	.	TRBV7-3	CASSPTGTRQGEQYF	TGTGCCAGCAGCCCAACAGGTACAAGGCAGGGCGAGCAGTACTTC
.	TRBJ2-5	.	TRBV5-6	CASSLATGGRETQYF	TGTGCCAGCAGCTTGGCCACCGGAGGGAGGGAGACCCAGTACTTC
.	TRBJ1-5	.	TRBV21-1	CASSKGPQGNQPQHF	TGTGCCAGCAGCAAGGGACCACAGGGGAATCAGCCCCAGCATTTT
TRBD1	TRBJ2-5	.	TRBV6-5	CASSYQKDRGQETQYF	TGTGCCAGCAGTTACCAAAAGGACAGGGGGCAAGAGACCCAGTACTTC
TRBD2	TRBJ2-3	.	TRBV6-5	CAAEVAGVDTQYF	TGTGCCGCTGAAGTAGCGGGAGTCGATACGCAGTATTTT
.	TRBJ1-6	.	TRBV4-1	CASSQDGQGHNSPLHF	TGCGCCAGCAGCCAAGATGGGCAGGGCCATAATTCACCCCTCCACTTT
TRBD1	TRBJ2-2	.	TRBV14	CASSLWTGINTGELFF	TGTGCCAGCAGCCTTTGGACAGGGATCAACACCGGGGAGCTGTTTTTT
TRBD2	TRBJ2-7	.	TRBV4-2	CASSLASSGSIEQYF	TGTGCCAGCAGCCTGGCGTCTAGCGGGAGTATCGAGCAGTACTTC
TRBD2	TRBJ2-7	once	TRBV4-2	CASSQQLATAYEQYF	TGTGCCAGCAGCCAACAACTAGCGACGGCCTACGAGCAGTACTTC
.	TRBJ1-2	.	TRBV4-2	CASSPGTPYGYTF	TGTGCCAGCAGCCCGGGGACACCGTATGGCTACACCTTC
.	TRBJ1-1	many	TRBV29-1	CSVVGSRTEAFF	TGCAGCGTTGTGGGCAGTCGCACTGAAGCTTTCTTT
.	TRBJ2-7	.	TRBV29-1	CSVEGGGKSSYEQYF	TGCAGCGTTGAAGGCGGAGGGAAGAGCTCCTACGAGCAGTACTTC